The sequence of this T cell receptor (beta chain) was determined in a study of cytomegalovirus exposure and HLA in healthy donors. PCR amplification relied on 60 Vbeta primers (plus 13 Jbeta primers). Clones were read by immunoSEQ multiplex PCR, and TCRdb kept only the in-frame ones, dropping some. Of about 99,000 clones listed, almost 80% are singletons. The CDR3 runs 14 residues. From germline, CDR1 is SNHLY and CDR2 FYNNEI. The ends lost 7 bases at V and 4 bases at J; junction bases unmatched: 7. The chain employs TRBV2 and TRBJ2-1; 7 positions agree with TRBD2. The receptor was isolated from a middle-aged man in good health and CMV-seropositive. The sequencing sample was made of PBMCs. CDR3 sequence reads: CASTVAGRYNEQFF. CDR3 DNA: TGTGCCAGCACGGTAGCGGGTAGATACAATGAGCAGTTCTTC.